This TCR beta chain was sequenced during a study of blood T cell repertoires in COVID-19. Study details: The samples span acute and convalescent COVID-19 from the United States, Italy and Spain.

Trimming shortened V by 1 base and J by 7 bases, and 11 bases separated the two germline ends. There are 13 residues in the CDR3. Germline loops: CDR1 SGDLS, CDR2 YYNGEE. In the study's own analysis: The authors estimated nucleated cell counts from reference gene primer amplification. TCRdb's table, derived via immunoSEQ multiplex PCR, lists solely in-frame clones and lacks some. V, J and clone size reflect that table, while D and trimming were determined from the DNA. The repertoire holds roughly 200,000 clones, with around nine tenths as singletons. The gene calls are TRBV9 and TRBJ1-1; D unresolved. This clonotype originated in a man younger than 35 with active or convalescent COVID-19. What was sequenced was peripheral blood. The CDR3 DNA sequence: TGTGCCAGCAGCGTAATCTGGCGGGGTGAAGCTTTCTTT. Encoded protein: CASSVIWRGEAFF.